A single sample gave rise to the 27 T cell receptor beta chains below, sequenced in a study of response to subunit inactivated influenza vaccine. TCRdb reanalysed the RT-PCR reads using MiXCR and keeps one entry per CDR3 protein. This sample carries approximately 680,000 distinct CDR3 sequences, around 16% of them seen once, and the ten largest clones take around a tenth. This sample comprised PBMCs from blood, obtained 12 days after vaccination. These receptors came from a man in his forties or fifties who received an inactivated influenza vaccine.

The rearrangement joins TRBV5-1 to TRBJ2-2, with D hard to call. The CDR3 is 15 residues long. V lost 4 bases, J lost 5 bases, and 15 bases lay in between. Germline CDR1 is SGHRS and CDR2 is YFSETQ. For the CDR3, the DNA is TGCGCCAGCAGCCTTGGTACAAGTCATACCGGGGAGCTGTTTTTT. Protein sequence: CASSLGTSHTGELFF.

This chain links TRBV27 with TRBJ2-4; D is ambiguous. The CDR3 length is 14 residues. Germline assignment: CDR1 MNHEY and CDR2 SMNVEV (reference sequence). V shed 3 bases and J shed 2 bases, with 8 bases lying between them. DNA of the CDR3: TGTGCCAGCAGTTTTAGGGCTACCAAAAACATTCAGTACTTC. It codes for CASSFRATKNIQYF.

V is TRBV6-2 or TRBV6-3 and J is TRBJ2-7; 7 nucleotides agree with TRBD1. This CDR3 spans 15 amino acids. Germline trimming cut 5 bases from V and 3 bases from J; bases unmatched to any gene: 10. CDR1 and CDR2 from the germline V gene are MNHEY and SVGEGT. Here the CDR3 DNA reads TGTGCCAGCAGTACAGCCGGGACAGAGTACTACGAGCAGTACTTC. Its translation is CASSTAGTEYYEQYF.

The chain employs TRBV4-3 and TRBJ1-5, with D perhaps matching TRBD1 (6 bases). V was trimmed by 2 bases and J by 4 bases, leaving 12 bases between them. The V gene's germline CDR1 is LGHNA and CDR2 YSLEER. This CDR3 contains 15 residues. The DNA for the CDR3 is TGCGCCAGCAGCCAAAGTAGGACAGCTAATCAGCCCCAGCATTTT. Translated: CASSQSRTANQPQHF.

This clonotype turned up a few times. The CDR3 loop is CASSYFGLSNQPQHF. For the CDR3, the DNA is TGTGCCAGCAGCTATTTCGGACTTAGCAATCAGCCCCAGCATTTT. This sequence joins TRBV7-8 and TRBJ1-5, with D uncertain. V lost 4 bases, J lost 0 bases, and 10 bases lay in between. Germline CDR1 and CDR2: SGHVS and FQNEAQ. This CDR3 has 15 amino acids.

The chain couples TRBV20-1 to TRBJ2-7, with D uncertain. V was clipped by 5 bases and J by 4 bases, with 12 bases between them. Germline CDR1 reads DFQATT; CDR2 reads SNEGSKA (reference sequence). The CDR3 is made up of 12 amino acids. This CDR3 reads CSAGSTNYEQYF. DNA for the CDR3: TGCAGTGCTGGGTCTACAAATTACGAGCAGTACTTC.

There are a few counts of this clonotype. The rearrangement links TRBV2 to TRBJ1-6; no definite D call. This CDR3 is built from 14 residues. Trimming pared 5 bases from V and 8 bases from J, leaving 13 bases between. The germline CDR1 and CDR2 sequences are SNHLY and FYNNEI. CDR3 sequence reads: CASSLGSRDSPLHF. The CDR3 nucleotides read TGTGCCAGCAGTCTCGGGAGCCGAGATTCACCCCTCCACTTT.

Only a few counts were recorded for this clonotype. The chain recombines TRBV9 with TRBJ2-2; the match to TRBD2 covers 7 bases. This CDR3 region has 16 residues. Trimming took 0 bases from V and 1 from J; bases not matched to a gene: 3. From germline, CDR1 is SGDLS and CDR2 YYNGEE. This CDR3 is CASSVDKRGNTGELFF. DNA for the CDR3: TGTGCCAGCAGCGTAGATAAGCGGGGGAACACCGGGGAGCTGTTTTTT.

This clonotype was seen a few times. V usage is TRBV7-2 and J usage is TRBJ1-1; weak D call: TRBD1 (5 bases). CDR1 is SGHTA, CDR2 FQGNSA, per germline. CDR3 length equals 14 residues. V dropped 1 base and J dropped 11 bases, with 17 bases sitting between them. The CDR3 DNA is TGTGCCAGCAGCTTAGGACAGAACGTCGGGACGGCTTTCTTT. It specifies CASSLGQNVGTAFF.

The CDR3 DNA reads as TGTGCCAGCAGCAACCTTGTGGCAAATTCACCCCTCCACTTT. It translates to CASSNLVANSPLHF. The chain uses TRBV9 and TRBJ1-6, with D unresolved. Trimming pared 4 bases from V and 7 bases from J, leaving 12 bases between. The germline gives CDR1 SGDLS, CDR2 YYNGEE. The CDR3 has 14 residues.

This clonotype was observed a handful of times. This chain joins TRBV18 and TRBJ2-5; D gene unclear. Trimming removed 5 bases from V and 4 bases from J, with 14 bases in between. Looked up from germline, CDR1 is KGHSH and CDR2 is LQKENI. The CDR3 is made up of 14 amino acids. DNA for the CDR3: TGTGCCAGCTCAACTGTACCTTGGGGAGAGACCCAGTACTTC. Protein sequence: CASSTVPWGETQYF.

This clonotype has only a few counts. This chain connects TRBV5-6 to TRBJ2-1; D is unclear. V gave up 4 bases and J gave up 0 bases, with 11 bases separating them. From germline, CDR1 is SGHDT and CDR2 YYEEEE. The length of the CDR3 is 15 residues. The CDR3 spells CASSPRRISYNEQFF. The CDR3 DNA reads as TGTGCCAGCAGCCCTCGAAGGATCTCCTACAATGAGCAGTTCTTC.

The chain links TRBV6-5 to TRBJ2-7; the D gene is possibly TRBD2 (5 bases). The CDR3 covers 13 residues. Trimming stripped 2 bases from V and 3 bases from J, with 8 bases between. The germline CDR1 and CDR2 sequences are MNHEY and SVGAGI. In nucleotides, the CDR3 is TGTGCCAGCAGTTACGGCAGCGGCTACGAGCAGTACTTC. Translating gives CASSYGSGYEQYF.

The chain combines TRBV5-1 with TRBJ2-5; TRBD1 matches at 11 bases. V lost 3 bases, J lost 1 base, and 2 bases stayed unmatched. The CDR3 sequence is 15 residues long. Germline V lookup: CDR1 SGHRS, CDR2 YFSETQ. CDR3 amino acids: CASSSDRGLQETQYF. The CDR3 nucleotides are TGCGCCAGCAGCTCGGACAGGGGGCTCCAAGAGACCCAGTACTTC.

The J gene is TRBJ2-3, the V gene TRBV5-1; D uncertain. CDR3 length: 15 amino acids. Per the germline V gene, CDR1 is SGHRS and CDR2 is YFSETQ. Trimming removed 2 bases from V and 1 base from J, with 11 bases in between. The CDR3 sequence is CASSFSEPRTDTQYF. The CDR3 coding sequence is TGCGCCAGCAGCTTTTCTGAGCCCCGCACAGATACGCAGTATTTT. Supplemented by reference TRBV5-1 and TRBJ2-3, the full variable domain reads KAGVTQTPRYLIKTRGQQVTLSCSPISGHRSVSWYQQTPGQGLQFLFEYFSETQRNKGNFPGRFSGRQFSNSRSEMNVSTLELGDSALYLCASSFSEPRTDTQYFGPGTRLTVL.

This clonotype was seen only a few times. J is TRBJ2-5 and V is TRBV9, with 9 nucleotides matching TRBD2. CDR3 size: 14 residues. In germline, CDR1 is SGDLS, CDR2 YYNGEE. The J segment lost 5 bases and the V segment lost 2 bases, leaving 4 bases of the junction unmatched. Here the CDR3 DNA reads TGTGCCAGCAGCGTTGGGCTAGCGGGGGAGACCCAGTACTTC. Translated, it gives CASSVGLAGETQYF.

V gene TRBV7-2 combines with J gene TRBJ2-2, with TRBD2 as a possible D gene (5 bases). Looked up from germline, CDR1 is SGHTA and CDR2 is FQGNSA. This CDR3 is 14 amino acids long. V was cut by 4 bases and J by 9 bases, with 15 bases left in between. The CDR3 protein is CASSYPRGGRELFF. In DNA, the CDR3 is TGTGCCAGCAGCTACCCCCGCGGCGGGCGGGAGCTGTTTTTT.

The rearrangement uses TRBV6-1 and TRBJ2-7; D gene unclear. The CDR3 length is 16 residues. V was clipped by 3 bases and J by 2 bases, with 17 bases between them. The germline gives CDR1 MNHNS, CDR2 SASEGT. The DNA for the CDR3 is TGTGCCAGCAGTGATTCCACATCTCGGCGGCCCTACGAGCAGTACTTC. Translated, it gives CASSDSTSRRPYEQYF.

This CDR3 is CASSPGTIWGGELFF. For the CDR3, the DNA is TGTGCCAGCAGCCCCGGGACCATTTGGGGCGGGGAGCTGTTTTTT. V usage is TRBV7-7 and J usage is TRBJ2-2; D may correspond to TRBD1 or TRBD2 (5 bases each). There are 15 residues in the CDR3. CDR1 is SSHAT and CDR2 is FNYEAQ in the germline V gene (reference sequence). The V gene lost 5 bases and the J gene lost 7 bases, with 17 bases spanning the gap.

CDR3 protein: CSVAGNNQPQHF. The CDR3 coding sequence is TGCAGCGTTGCGGGGAACAATCAGCCCCAGCATTTT. The genes are TRBV29-1 and TRBJ1-5; D gene unclear. The germline V gene has CDR1 SQVTM and CDR2 ANQGSEA. V gave up 4 bases and J gave up 3 bases, with 7 bases separating them. The CDR3 extends over 12 amino acids. Supplemented by reference TRBV29-1 and TRBJ1-5, the full variable domain reads SAVISQKPSRDICQRGTSLTIQCQVDSQVTMMFWYRQQPGQSLTLIATANQGSEATYESGFVIDKFPISRPNLTFSTLTVSNMSPEDSSIYLCSVAGNNQPQHFGDGTRLSIL.

This clonotype came up a few times. The chain carries TRBV24-1 and TRBJ2-5, with a tentative D call TRBD2 (6 bases). Germline lookup yields CDR1 KGHDR and CDR2 SFDVKD. This CDR3 comprises 13 residues. V shed 6 bases and J shed 2 bases, with 9 bases lying between them. Here the CDR3 reads CATSLAAQETQYF. The CDR3 bases are TGTGCCACCAGTTTAGCGGCACAAGAGACCCAGTACTTC.

This clonotype occurred a few times. The CDR3 sequence is CASSLDNRETQYF. DNA for the CDR3: TGTGCCAGCAGCTTGGACAATCGAGAGACCCAGTACTTC. The chain uses TRBV7-3 and TRBJ2-5; tentative D call: TRBD1 (5 bases). The CDR3 has 13 amino acids. V lost 3 bases and J lost 4, with 9 bases in between. Germline V gene lookup returns CDR1 SGHTA and CDR2 FQGTGA.

In this sample, this clonotype turned up a few times. The chain recombines TRBV25-1 with TRBJ1-5; perhaps TRBD1 as D (5 bases). V was cut by 2 bases and J by 7 bases, with 12 bases left in between. Germline V lookup: CDR1 MGHDK, CDR2 SYGVNS. The CDR3 covers 14 residues. For the CDR3, the DNA is TGTGCCAGCAGTGAAGCGGGGGGTGGCCAGCCCCAGCATTTT. This encodes CASSEAGGGQPQHF.

This clonotype came up a few times. The V and J genes are TRBV20-1 and TRBJ2-3; 10 bases line up with TRBD2. The CDR3 is made up of 16 amino acids. The ends lost 6 bases at V and 1 base at J; junction bases unmatched: 10. Germline V gene sequence: CDR1 DFQATT, CDR2 SNEGSKA (reference sequence). This CDR3 reads CSAPSEREGGTDTQYF. CDR3 nucleotides: TGCAGTGCCCCCTCCGAGCGGGAGGGGGGCACAGATACGCAGTATTTT.

The chain joins TRBV14 to TRBJ2-2; 9 bases are shared with TRBD1. The CDR3 contains 15 residues. Germline V lookup: CDR1 SGHDN, CDR2 FVKESK. The ends lost 6 bases at V and 1 base at J; junction bases unmatched: 3. This CDR3 reads CASRLTGGNTGELFF. CDR3 coding DNA: TGTGCCAGCAGACTGACAGGGGGGAACACCGGGGAGCTGTTTTTT.

V is TRBV2 and J is TRBJ2-3; unclear D gene. With 7 bases removed from V and 3 bases from J, the gap between germline ends came to 5 bases. The germline V gene has CDR1 SNHLY and CDR2 FYNNEI. The CDR3 is made up of 11 amino acids. The CDR3 bases are TGTGCCAGCACAGTTACAGATACGCAGTATTTT. It encodes CASTVTDTQYF.

This clonotype has just a few counts. V usage is TRBV12-3 or TRBV12-4 and J usage is TRBJ1-2; no clear D. The ends were cut back, 2 bases at V and 4 bases at J, with 11 bases in the middle. The CDR3 has 14 amino acids. The CDR3 sequence: CASSLTSRAYGYTF. CDR3 DNA: TGTGCCAGCAGTTTAACTTCCCGGGCCTATGGCTACACCTTC.